This T cell receptor beta chain was sequenced during a study of T cells after yellow fever vaccination (dated by TCRdb to the late 2010s). About the investigation overall: The SMART-Seq v4 Ultra Low Input RNA kit was used to prepare libraries from fractions with low cell numbers. To follow T-cell clones before and after both primary and booster YFV17D yellow fever vaccination, bulk TCR alpha and beta repertoires underwent longitudinal sequencing. Two healthy male donors, one aged 18 to 30 and one aged 30 to 39 years, were included in the cohort. Blood was drawn at multiple timepoints before and after primary and secondary immunization, with bulk PBMC replicates and cell subsets isolated.

Clipping removes 7 bases from V and 0 bases from J, with 7 as the unmatched junction base count. CDR1 and CDR2 (SGHRS, YFSETQ) derive from the germline V gene. The CDR3 sequence holds 15 residues, the cysteine and phenylalanine included. Just CDR3 DNA is preserved here, 45 bases in frame from base 1. This clonotype has at least ten counts. Its antigen has not been determined. Qualities for individual bases were not recorded, and no much larger clone is one base off. General conclusions and limits of the study: Most clones expanded after primary vaccination (around 96% of CD4 and around 88% of CD8) were re-detected after the booster, suggesting that broad memory maintenance occurred. Compared with the primary T-cell response, the secondary T-cell response was faster but weaker, reaching its peak on day 5 rather than on day 15. Computational filtering was needed because FACS-sorted repertoires could contain abundant contaminating clonotypes from the bulk population. A small share of clonotypes was detected in both CD4 and CD8 compartments, with the overlap likely arising from convergent recombination. Because the study included only two donors, the extent to which the findings can be generalized is limited.

Synthesis of TCR cDNA relied on 5'RACE template switching, a step that introduced a universal primer site along with unique molecular identifiers. Priming for cDNA synthesis came from both the TCR alpha and TCR beta constant segments. Two PCR steps were used to amplify libraries, with sample barcodes and sequencing adapters being added in the second step. Sequencing of the libraries was done on either Illumina HiSeq 2500 (2x100 bp) or NovaSeq (2x150 bp). The authors' pipeline ran thus. Demultiplexing of reads and collapsing into UMI consensus sequences were performed with MIGEC, and V(D)J alignment was carried out with MiXCR. Vaccine-responding clonotypes were defined with edgeR using replicate PBMC samples, requiring FDR below 0.01 and a log2 fold change above 5 up to day 15. Each bulk clonotype received a CD4 or CD8 identity based on whether the sequenced CD4 or CD8 repertoire contained that clonotype at higher abundance. Using fastp at Q25 and MiXCR, TCRdb reprocessed the public reads and kept productive beta chains. Under each unique CDR3 protein, matching rows form one entry showing the most common genes and DNA. The authors' filters were not applied to this entry. Across this sample there are about 220,000 distinct CDR3 sequences, with approximately 6.3% seen only once. Clones ranked in the top ten supply around 1.1% of the sample.

The sample's treatment or condition, from its label and the paper: live attenuated yellow fever vaccine strain. A standard Ficoll-Paque protocol was used to isolate PBMCs from peripheral blood. Dynabeads CD4 and CD8 positive selection kits were used to isolate the CD4 and CD8 T-cell fractions. TriZol was used to extract RNA from bulk PBMCs, from CD4 and CD8 fractions, and from dextramer-positive and dextramer-negative fractions. Specimen: CD4+ T cells sorted from PBMCs, collected on the day of the yellow fever booster vaccination. Here the chain combines TRBV5-1 and TRBJ2-1, with TRBD2 matching 7 junction bases. The source is a man younger than 45 who received the YFV17D yellow fever vaccine. The CDR3 region: CASSPGGGSYNEQFF. The nucleotide sequence is TGCGCCAGCTCCCCTGGGGGGGGCTCCTACAATGAGCAGTTCTTC.